This record looks at one T cell receptor beta chain sequence and its context. The target antigen is unknown. This CDR3 comprises 16 residues. V lost 0 bases and J lost 1; bases outside the gene matches: 2. From germline, CDR1 is SGDLS and CDR2 YYNGEE. The data derive from a study of PD-1 blockade in classical Hodgkin lymphoma. Findings and caveats of the study: In newly diagnosed patients, baseline TCR diversity was reportedly below that of healthy donors.

Data came from immunoSEQ multiplex PCR; TCRdb stores just in-frame clones and leaves some out. The sample holds about 15,000 clones, over 70% seen once. Indicated time point: cycle 4 day 1 (C4D1), after more than five weeks of nivolumab. After autologous stem cell transplantation all patients relapsed, and prior brentuximab vedotin exposure differed between cohorts. Researchers used magnetic negative selection to pull out pure CD4+ T cells from thawed PBMCs. Best responses included complete response and partial response; otherwise, the best response was progressive disease. The rearrangement joins TRBV9 to TRBJ2-5, with 11 bases that match TRBD2. The clonotype originates from a human donor with classical Hodgkin lymphoma. The source material was CD4+ T cells from blood, sampled before the fourth cycle of nivolumab. In nucleotides, the CDR3 is TGTGCCAGCAGCGTAGCTAGCGGGAGGTTCCAAGAGACCCAGTACTTC. This encodes CASSVASGRFQETQYF.